The clone carrying this T cell receptor (beta chain) was recorded a few times. The antigen is unknown. The PCR contained 60 Vbeta and 13 Jbeta primers. The protocol was immunoSEQ multiplex PCR, while the TCRdb copy is restricted to in-frame clones and leaves out a portion. This table holds about 82,000 clones, around 70% found once. This record belongs to a study of cytomegalovirus exposure and HLA in healthy donors. Study background: Of 300 to 450 genotyped donors, about 80% clustered with self-reported Caucasian donors.

Study conclusions and caveats: Cytomegalovirus association was listed for approximately 150 TCR beta chains. Highly shared sequence variants in one cluster were likely a sequencing artifact. In a later analysis, specific HLA alleles were associated with 15,000 to 20,000 TCR beta sequences at a 0.05 false discovery rate.

This CDR3 has 15 residues. J gave up 5 bases and V 0 bases, and 4 bases lay outside the gene matches. Germline lookup yields CDR1 KGHSH and CDR2 LQKENI. The chain is built from TRBV18 and TRBJ2-5, with 9 bases identical to TRBD2. The clonotype comes from a woman in her forties or fifties in good health and CMV-seropositive. Sequencing used PBMCs. CDR3 residues: CASSPPSGSGETQYF. The CDR3 DNA reads TGTGCCAGCTCACCACCTAGCGGGAGTGGGGAGACCCAGTACTTC.